This T cell receptor (beta chain) was observed in a study of blood T cells in healthy people across ages. The second PCR ran about 6 to 12 cycles with a sample-barcoded 5' primer and J-beta primers. TCRdb recomputed calls from the 5' RACE reads with MiXCR, one row per CDR3 protein. The sample includes about 1.4 million distinct CDR3 sequences, roughly 59% of them seen just once. CDR1 and CDR2 from the germline V gene are MGHDK and SYGVNS. The CDR3 contains 11 residues. As for this clonotype: Sequence at one end of the junction differs from germline and may be a read error.

This receptor was obtained from a man between 18 and 35 years old in good health. The chain employs TRBV25-1 and TRBJ1-1; D gene uncertain. The sequenced sample was blood. The CDR3 DNA sequence: TGTGCCCAGAAGGTGAACACAGAAGCTTTCTTT. Encoded protein: CAQKVNTEAFF.